The TCR beta chain under discussion was sequenced for a study of blood T cell repertoires in COVID-19. Study context: PBMCs, B-cell-depleted T cells, or T cells were the source of the cDNA or gDNA that made up the material.

Authors' processing steps: For nucleated cells, counts were estimated from reference gene primer amplification. The assay was immunoSEQ multiplex PCR, and TCRdb's table has in-frame clones only and misses some. V and J calls and clone size are as listed in that table; D and trimming were resolved from the DNA. The sample includes fewer than 450,000 clones, 87% of them seen just once. With regard to this clone: Distinct nucleotide sequences in the sample also encode this CDR3.

Enrollment of patients from Seattle took place during active infection, with longitudinal follow-up. Sequenced sample: peripheral blood. This receptor was taken from a woman between 45 and 65 years old with COVID-19, enrolled during active disease.

The CDR3 sequence is CAWTGGSNQPQHF. For the CDR3, the DNA is TGTGCCTGGACAGGGGGCTCAAATCAGCCCCAGCATTTT. V gene TRBV30 combines with J gene TRBJ1-5; 8 bases match TRBD1. The germline V gene has CDR1 GTSNPN and CDR2 SVGIG (reference sequence). CDR3 length: 13 residues. The junction had 3 bases not matched to a gene; V was cut back by 4 bases and J by 4 bases.